This T cell receptor (beta chain) comes out of a study of T-cell memory formation after mild COVID-19. V was clipped by 3 bases and J by 5 bases, with 10 bases between them. Per germline, CDR1 SGHTA and CDR2 FQGNSA. The CDR3 has 13 amino acids. TCRdb ran MiXCR on the 5' RACE reads and lists one entry per CDR3 protein. The sample contains about 110,000 distinct CDR3 sequences, roughly a sixth of which appear only once. In this sample, this clonotype turned up many times. The chain uses TRBV7-2 and TRBJ2-5, with D tentatively TRBD2 (5 bases). The sequencing input was PBMCs or a T cell subset sorted from them (not recorded which). This clonotype was obtained from a young man who had mild COVID-19 (a few samples of this study predate the infection). Cell type and time point are not known. CDR3 DNA sequence: TGTGCCAGCAGCTTTAGCTCTAGCGAGACCCAGTACTTC. It specifies CASSFSSSETQYF.